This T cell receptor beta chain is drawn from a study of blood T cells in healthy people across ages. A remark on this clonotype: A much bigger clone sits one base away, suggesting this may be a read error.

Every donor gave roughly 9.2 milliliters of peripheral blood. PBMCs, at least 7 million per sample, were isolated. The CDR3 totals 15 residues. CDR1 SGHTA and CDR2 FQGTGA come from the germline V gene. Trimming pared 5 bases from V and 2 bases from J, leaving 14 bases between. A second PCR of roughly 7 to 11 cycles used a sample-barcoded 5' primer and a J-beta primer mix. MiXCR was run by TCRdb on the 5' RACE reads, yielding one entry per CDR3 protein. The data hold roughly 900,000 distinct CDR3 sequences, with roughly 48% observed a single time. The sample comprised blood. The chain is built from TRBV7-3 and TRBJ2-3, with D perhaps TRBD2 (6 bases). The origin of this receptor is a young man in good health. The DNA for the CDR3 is TGTGCCAGCAGCCCCGTGGCGGGGTTCACAGATACGCAGTATTTT. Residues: CASSPVAGFTDTQYF.